This T cell receptor delta chain emerged from a study of Vδ1+ human thymocytes. General observations from the study: Highly polyclonal TRG and TRD repertoires with Gaussian CDR3 length distributions appeared in thymus.

The template was reverse-transcribed extracted RNA. Multiplex PCR used pooled V-gene forward primers and a constant-region reverse primer to amplify CDR3s. With CATT, TCRdb re-called clones from the multiplex PCR reads. The data contain 80,000 or so delta-chain clones, around 32% of them singletons. As to this clone: Antigen specificity is unknown.

This CDR3 has 13 residues. The V gene lost 1 base and the J gene lost 7 bases, with 10 bases spanning the gap. The germline CDR1 and CDR2 sequences are TSWWSYY and QGS. The V call is TRDV1, the J call TRDJ1; possible D gene TRDD3, 5 bases. The TCR was taken from a boy in the first two years of life who had congenital heart surgery. Sequenced material: Vdelta1+ gamma-delta thymocytes from the thymus. Subset in this sample: FACS-sorted CD3+ TCRalphabeta- TCRVdelta1+ TCRVdelta2- thymocytes. The CDR3 here is CALGEQGVGKLIF. Here the CDR3 DNA reads TGTGCTCTTGGGGAACAGGGGGTCGGTAAACTCATCTTT.